The T cell receptor beta chain under discussion was sequenced for a study of cytomegalovirus exposure and HLA in healthy donors. Whole-study findings and limits: Presence/absence comparisons presumed near-even sequencing depth among donors.

The PCR used 60 Vbeta and 13 Jbeta primers. Sequencing was performed with immunoSEQ multiplex PCR; in TCRdb, only in-frame clones are kept and a portion is missing. Here the sample spans under 150,000 clones, about 72% being singletons. Note on this clone: Its cognate antigen is unknown. The junction shows a germline mismatch at one end, possibly a read error.

The CDR3 totals 13 residues. The V gene's germline CDR1 is LNHNV and CDR2 YYDKDF (reference sequence). Material: PBMCs. The receptor comes from a man between 40 and 49 years old in good health and CMV-seronegative. The gene calls are TRBV15 and TRBJ1-1, with TRBD1 as a possible D gene (6 bases). CDR3 loop: CATSRDPLLTGSF. In nucleotides, the CDR3 is TGTGCCACCAGCAGAGATCCACTGCTAACAGGGAGCTTT.